One sample yielded the 2 T cell receptor beta chains listed below, sequenced in a study of T cell responses to AZD1222 COVID-19 vaccine. Produced via immunoSEQ multiplex PCR; TCRdb's table is partial and in-frame only. The table records 150,000 to 200,000 clones, about 92% of them present only once. Sequenced here: peripheral blood, sampled on day 0 of AZD1222 vaccination. Receptors were obtained from an adult in good health.

This sequence joins TRBV4-1 and TRBJ1-3, with D unclear. This CDR3 comprises 16 residues. Per germline, CDR1 MGHRA and CDR2 YSYEKL. Trimming left V 2 bases short and J 0 bases short, with 11 bases between. The CDR3 loop is CASSQSGGLSGNTIYF. The CDR3 DNA follows: TGCGCCAGCAGCCAAAGCGGCGGGCTCTCTGGAAACACCATATATTTT.

The chain links TRBV27 to TRBJ2-3; weak D call: TRBD1 (5 bases). Trimming left V 2 bases short and J 3 bases short, with 15 bases between. The germline gives CDR1 MNHEY, CDR2 SMNVEV (reference sequence). The CDR3 runs to 16 residues. The CDR3 region has the DNA TGTGCCAGCAGTTTACGGCAGGGCCGAAGGACAGATACGCAGTATTTT. Protein product: CASSLRQGRRTDTQYF.